A selection of T cell receptor beta chains follows, all from one sample in a study of CXCR3-negative and CXCR3-positive naive CD8 T cells. After re-calling the 5' RACE reads, TCRdb lists one entry per CDR3 protein, DNA absent. This table lists 75,000 to 95,000 distinct CDR3 sequences. The sample taken for sequencing was naive CXCR3- CD8+ T cells from blood. The receptor set was obtained from a human donor in good health. Some clones in this sample may be carry-over from other donors' samples. Each CDR3 is given with its conserved first and last residue.

TRBJ2-1 TRBV12-3/TRBV12-4 CASLSLSLEQFF
TRBJ2-2 TRBV20-1 CSARAISGGNTGELFF
TRBJ1-2 TRBV7-6 CASSLEVGQGYNYGYTF
TRBJ2-5 TRBV7-6 CASSLRDSAGGPPKYF
TRBJ2-7 TRBV29-1 CSIIPRDLGNEQYF
TRBJ2-5 TRBV6-6 CASNLLGQGQETQYF
TRBJ1-1 TRBV4-2 CASSPTGQGLWEAFF
TRBJ2-7 TRBV7-8 CASSRQGFYEQYF
TRBJ2-7 TRBV14 CASSPWESAYEQYF
TRBJ1-5 TRBV28 CASSLGSAGVTSNQPQHF
TRBJ2-1 TRBV7-8 CASSLGAGLDEQFF